The entry below describes one TCR beta chain. What it recognizes is unknown. Researchers ran the PCR with 60 Vbeta and 13 Jbeta primers. Assay: immunoSEQ multiplex PCR; the TCRdb copy retains only in-frame clones and omits some. The sample table includes approximately 68,000 clones. The CDR3 consists of 14 residues. The germline CDR1 and CDR2 sequences are SGHDN and FVKESK. V shed 4 bases and J 8 bases; nucleotides not matched to a gene: 2. This entry belongs to a study of cytomegalovirus exposure and HLA in healthy donors. Study observations and caveats: Available immune exposure information was restricted to CMV serostatus only. Further analysis was carried out later, and it showed several of the most significant clusters appearing linked to common viral pathogens.

This receptor was taken from a female donor in good health and CMV-seropositive. Sequenced sample: PBMCs. The V and J genes are TRBV14 and TRBJ2-1, with 13 nucleotides matching TRBD2. For the CDR3, the DNA is TGTGCCAGCAGCCCGGGACTAGCGGGGTATGAGCAGTTCTTC. It codes for CASSPGLAGYEQFF. Full variable domain (remainder filled in from reference TRBV14 and TRBJ2-1): EAGVTQFPSHSVIEKGQTVTLRCDPISGHDNLYWYRRVMGKEIKFLLHFVKESKQDESGMPNNRFLAERTGGTYSTLKVQPAELEDSGVYFCASSPGLAGYEQFFGPGTRLTVL.